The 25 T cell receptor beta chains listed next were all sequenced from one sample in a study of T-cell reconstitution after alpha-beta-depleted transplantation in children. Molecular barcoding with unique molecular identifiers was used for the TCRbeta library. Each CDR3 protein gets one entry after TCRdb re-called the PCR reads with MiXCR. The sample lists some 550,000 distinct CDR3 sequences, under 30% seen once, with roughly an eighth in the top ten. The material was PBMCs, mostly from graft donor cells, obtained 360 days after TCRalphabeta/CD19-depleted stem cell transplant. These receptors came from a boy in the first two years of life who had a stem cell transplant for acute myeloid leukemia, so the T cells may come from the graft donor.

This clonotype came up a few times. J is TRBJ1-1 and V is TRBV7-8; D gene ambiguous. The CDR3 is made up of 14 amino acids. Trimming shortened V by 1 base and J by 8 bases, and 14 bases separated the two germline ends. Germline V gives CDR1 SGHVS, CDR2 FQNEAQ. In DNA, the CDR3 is TGTGCCAGCAGCTTAGGTCCCGAGTCGCCCGAAGCTTTCTTT. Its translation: CASSLGPESPEAFF.

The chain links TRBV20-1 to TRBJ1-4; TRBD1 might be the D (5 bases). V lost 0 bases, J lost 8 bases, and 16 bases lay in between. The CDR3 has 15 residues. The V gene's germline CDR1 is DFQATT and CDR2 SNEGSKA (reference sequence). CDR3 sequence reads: CSARDPRGAGEKLFF. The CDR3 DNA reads TGCAGTGCTAGAGATCCCCGCGGGGCAGGAGAAAAACTGTTTTTT.

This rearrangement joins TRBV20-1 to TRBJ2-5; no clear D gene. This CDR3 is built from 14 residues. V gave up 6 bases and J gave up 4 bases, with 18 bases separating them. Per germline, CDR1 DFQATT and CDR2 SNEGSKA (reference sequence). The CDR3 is CSAAPQEGGETQYF. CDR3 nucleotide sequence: TGCAGTGCAGCCCCACAAGAAGGTGGAGAGACCCAGTACTTC.

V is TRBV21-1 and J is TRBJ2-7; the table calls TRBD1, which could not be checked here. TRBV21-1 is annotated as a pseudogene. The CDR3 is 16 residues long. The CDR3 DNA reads TGTGCCAGCAGCCCCTCGTCGGGACAGGAGATCTACGAGCAGTACGTC. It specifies CASSPSSGQEIYEQYV.

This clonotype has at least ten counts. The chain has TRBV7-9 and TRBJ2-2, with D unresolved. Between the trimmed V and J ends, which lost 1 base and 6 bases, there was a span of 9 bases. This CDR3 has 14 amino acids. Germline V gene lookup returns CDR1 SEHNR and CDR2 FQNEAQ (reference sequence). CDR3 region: CASSLDFTAGELFF. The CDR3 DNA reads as TGTGCCAGCAGCTTAGATTTTACGGCCGGGGAGCTGTTTTTT.

This CDR3 reads CASSLARGDHNEQFF. CDR3 nucleotide sequence: TGTGCCAGCAGTTTAGCCCGCGGGGACCACAATGAGCAGTTCTTC. The chain recombines TRBV12-3 or TRBV12-4 with TRBJ2-1; D may be TRBD2 (6 bases). The CDR3 runs to 15 residues. Between the trimmed V and J ends, which lost 0 bases and 5 bases, there was a span of 11 bases.

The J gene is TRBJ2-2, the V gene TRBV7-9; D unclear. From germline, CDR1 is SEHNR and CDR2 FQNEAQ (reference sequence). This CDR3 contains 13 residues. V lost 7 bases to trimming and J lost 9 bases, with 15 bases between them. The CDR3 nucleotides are TGTGCCAGCACCCCCTCTATCGTCAGGGAGCTGTTTTTT. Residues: CASTPSIVRELFF. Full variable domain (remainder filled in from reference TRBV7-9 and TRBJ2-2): DTGVSQNPRHKITKRGQNVTFRCDPISEHNRLYWYRQTLGQGPEFLTYFQNEAQLEKSRLLSDRFSAERPKGSFSTLEIQRTEQGDSAMYLCASTPSIVRELFFGEGSRLTVL.

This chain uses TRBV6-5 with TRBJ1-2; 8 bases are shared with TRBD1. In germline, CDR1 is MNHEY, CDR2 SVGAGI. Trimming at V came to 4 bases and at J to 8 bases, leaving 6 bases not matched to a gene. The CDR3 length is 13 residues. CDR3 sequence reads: CASSFGQGIGYTF. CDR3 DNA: TGTGCCAGCAGTTTCGGACAGGGTATAGGCTACACCTTC.

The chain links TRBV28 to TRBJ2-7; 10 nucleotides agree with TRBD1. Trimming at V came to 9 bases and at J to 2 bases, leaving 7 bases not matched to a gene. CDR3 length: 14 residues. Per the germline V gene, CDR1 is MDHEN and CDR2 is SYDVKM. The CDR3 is CASCPGQGTYEQYV. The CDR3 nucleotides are TGTGCCAGTTGTCCGGGACAGGGGACCTACGAGCAGTACGTC.

The CDR3 loop reads CASSRTRRVCGEGYTF. In nucleotides, the CDR3 is TGTGCCAGCAGCAGGACGCGCAGGGTGTGCGGGGAGGGCTACACCTTC. V is TRBV21-1 and J is TRBJ1-2; the tabulated D call, TRBD1, remains unverified against the DNA. TRBV21-1 corresponds to a pseudogene. This CDR3 comprises 16 residues.

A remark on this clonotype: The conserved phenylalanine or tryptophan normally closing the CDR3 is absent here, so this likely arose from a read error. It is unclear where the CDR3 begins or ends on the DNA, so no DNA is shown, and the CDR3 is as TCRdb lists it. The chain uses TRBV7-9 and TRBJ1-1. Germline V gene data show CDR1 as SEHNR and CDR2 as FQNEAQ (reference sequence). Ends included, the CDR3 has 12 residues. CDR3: CASSSGLEGPKY.

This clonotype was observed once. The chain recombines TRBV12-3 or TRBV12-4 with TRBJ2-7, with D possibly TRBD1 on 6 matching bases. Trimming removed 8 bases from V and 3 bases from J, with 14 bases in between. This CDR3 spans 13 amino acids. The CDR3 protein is CASSTGQNYEQYV. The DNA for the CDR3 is TGTGCCAGCTCAACAGGACAGAACTACGAGCAGTACGTC.

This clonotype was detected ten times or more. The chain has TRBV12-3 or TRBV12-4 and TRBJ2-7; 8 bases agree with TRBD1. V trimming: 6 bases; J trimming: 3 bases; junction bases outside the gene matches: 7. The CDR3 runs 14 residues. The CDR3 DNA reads TGTGCCAGCAGCAACTATGACAGGGGCTACGAGCAGTACTTC. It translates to CASSNYDRGYEQYF.

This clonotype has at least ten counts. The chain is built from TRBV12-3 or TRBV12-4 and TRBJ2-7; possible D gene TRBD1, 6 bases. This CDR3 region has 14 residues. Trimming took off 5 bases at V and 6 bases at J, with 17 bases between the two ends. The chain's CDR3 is CASSATGRTVEQYF. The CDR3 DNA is TGTGCCAGCAGTGCGACAGGCCGGACTGTCGAGCAGTACTTC.

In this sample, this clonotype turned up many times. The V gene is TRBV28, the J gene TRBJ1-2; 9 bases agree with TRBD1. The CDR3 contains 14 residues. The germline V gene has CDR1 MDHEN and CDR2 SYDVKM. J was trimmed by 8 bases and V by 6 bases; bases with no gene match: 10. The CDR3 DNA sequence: TGTGCCAGCAGACCTATACCGGGACAGGGAGGCTACACCTTC. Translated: CASRPIPGQGGYTF.

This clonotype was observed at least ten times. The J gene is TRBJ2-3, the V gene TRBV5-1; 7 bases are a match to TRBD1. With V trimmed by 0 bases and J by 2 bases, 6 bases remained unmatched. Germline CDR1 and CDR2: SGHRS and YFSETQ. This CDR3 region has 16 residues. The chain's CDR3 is CASSLAQGVFTDTQYF. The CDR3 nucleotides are TGCGCCAGCAGCTTGGCCCAGGGGGTATTCACAGATACGCAGTATTTT.

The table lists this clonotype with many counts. The CDR3 here is CASSLRPSELFF. The CDR3 nucleotides are TGTGCCAGCAGCTTGAGGCCGAGCGAGCTGTTTTTT. The rearrangement links TRBV5-6 to TRBJ2-2, with D unclear. Trimming left V 1 base short and J 11 bases short, with 9 bases between. The CDR3 covers 12 residues. The germline CDR1 and CDR2 sequences are SGHDT and YYEEEE.

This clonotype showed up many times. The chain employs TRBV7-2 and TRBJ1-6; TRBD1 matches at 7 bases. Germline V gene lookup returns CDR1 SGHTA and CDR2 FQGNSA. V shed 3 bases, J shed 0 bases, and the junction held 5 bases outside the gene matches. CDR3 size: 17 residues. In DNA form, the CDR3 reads TGTGCCAGCAGCTTGGGGACAGAGAGCTCCTATAATTCACCCCTCCACTTT. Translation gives CASSLGTESSYNSPLHF.

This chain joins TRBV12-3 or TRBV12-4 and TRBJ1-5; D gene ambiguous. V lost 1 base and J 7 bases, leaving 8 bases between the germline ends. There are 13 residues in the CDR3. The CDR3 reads CASSLGSWQPQHF. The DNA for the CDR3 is TGTGCCAGCAGTTTAGGCAGTTGGCAGCCCCAGCATTTT.

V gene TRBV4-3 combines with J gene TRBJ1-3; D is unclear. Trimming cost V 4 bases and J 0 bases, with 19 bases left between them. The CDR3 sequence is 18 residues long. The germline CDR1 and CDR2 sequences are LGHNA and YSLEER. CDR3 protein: CASSPGPRGASSGNTIYF. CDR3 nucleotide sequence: TGCGCCAGCAGCCCGGGTCCCCGGGGTGCGAGCTCTGGAAACACCATATATTTT.

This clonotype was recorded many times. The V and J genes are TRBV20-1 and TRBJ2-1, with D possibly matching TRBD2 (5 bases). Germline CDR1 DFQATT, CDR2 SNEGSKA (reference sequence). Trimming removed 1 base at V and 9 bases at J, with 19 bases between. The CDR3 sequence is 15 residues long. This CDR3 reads CSARGALGLLSEQFF. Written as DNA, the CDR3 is TGCAGTGCTAGAGGGGCCCTAGGACTTCTGTCTGAGCAGTTCTTC.

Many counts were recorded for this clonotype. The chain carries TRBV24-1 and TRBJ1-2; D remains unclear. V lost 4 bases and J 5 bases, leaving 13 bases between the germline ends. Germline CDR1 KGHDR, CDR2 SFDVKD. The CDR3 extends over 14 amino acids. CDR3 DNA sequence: TGTGCCACCAGTGACACTGGACGGCGTTATGGCTACACCTTC. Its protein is CATSDTGRRYGYTF.

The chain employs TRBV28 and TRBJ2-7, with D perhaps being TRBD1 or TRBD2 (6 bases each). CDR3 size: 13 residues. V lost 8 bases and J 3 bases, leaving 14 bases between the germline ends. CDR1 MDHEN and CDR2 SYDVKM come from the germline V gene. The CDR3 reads CASGQGGGYEQYF. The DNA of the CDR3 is TGTGCCAGCGGGCAAGGGGGAGGCTACGAGCAGTACTTC.

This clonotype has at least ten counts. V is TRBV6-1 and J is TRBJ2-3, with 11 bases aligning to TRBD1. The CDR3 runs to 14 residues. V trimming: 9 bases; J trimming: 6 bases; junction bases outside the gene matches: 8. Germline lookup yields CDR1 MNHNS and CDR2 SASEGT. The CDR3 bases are TGTGCCAGTTCAAGGGACAGGGGGAAGGATACGCAGTATTTT. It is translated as CASSRDRGKDTQYF.

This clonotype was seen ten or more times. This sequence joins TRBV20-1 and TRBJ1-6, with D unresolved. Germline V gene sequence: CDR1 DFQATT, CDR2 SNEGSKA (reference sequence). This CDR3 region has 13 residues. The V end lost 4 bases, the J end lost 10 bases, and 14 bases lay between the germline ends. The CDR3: CSATGMRYSPLHF. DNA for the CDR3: TGCAGTGCTACGGGGATGAGGTACTCACCCCTCCACTTT.